This TCR beta chain comes out of a study of cytomegalovirus exposure and HLA in healthy donors. Looking at the study overall: Within an early data release were around 80 million unique TCRs drawn from HLA-typed donors. The study, taken as a whole, reports: Most CMV-associated TCR beta chains were later found to appear HLA-restricted. A later analysis associated approximately 17,000 TCR beta sequences with HLA alleles at a 0.05 false discovery rate. Donors belonging to an Asian-associated ancestry cluster reportedly showed fewer N-insertions in productive TCRs than the roughly 680-donor mean, according to what a later analysis found.

Germline CDR1 reads SGHTA; CDR2 reads FQGNSA. The germline V and J ends were trimmed by 5 bases and 7 bases, with 20 bases remaining between them. The CDR3 covers 15 residues. 60 Vbeta and 13 Jbeta primers were used in PCR. The table came from immunoSEQ multiplex PCR; TCRdb's copy has only in-frame clones and leaves some out. The data hold approximately 99,000 clones, with 79% observed a single time. In regard to this clone: Its antigen is currently unknown.

J is TRBJ1-2 and V is TRBV7-2; perhaps TRBD1 as D (5 bases). This TCR was sampled from a male donor in good health and CMV-seropositive. Sequencing input: PBMCs. Here the CDR3 reads CASSLVRQTNSGYTF. The DNA of the CDR3 is TGTGCCAGCAGCCTGGTCCGACAGACGAATAGTGGCTACACCTTC.